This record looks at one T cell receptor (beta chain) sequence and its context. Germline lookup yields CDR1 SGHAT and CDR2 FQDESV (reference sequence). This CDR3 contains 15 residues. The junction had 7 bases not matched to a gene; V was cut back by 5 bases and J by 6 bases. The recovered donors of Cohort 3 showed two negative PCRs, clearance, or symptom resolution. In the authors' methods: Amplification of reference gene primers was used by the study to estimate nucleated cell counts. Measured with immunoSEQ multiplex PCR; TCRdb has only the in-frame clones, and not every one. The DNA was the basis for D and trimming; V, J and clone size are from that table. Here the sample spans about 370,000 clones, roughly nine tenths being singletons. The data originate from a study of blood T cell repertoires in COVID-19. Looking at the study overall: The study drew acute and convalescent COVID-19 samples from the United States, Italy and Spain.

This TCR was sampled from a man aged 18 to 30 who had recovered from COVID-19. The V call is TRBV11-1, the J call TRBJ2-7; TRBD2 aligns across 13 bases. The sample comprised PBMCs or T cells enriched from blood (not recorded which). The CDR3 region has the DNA TGTGCCAGCAGCCCCACTAGCGGGAGGGCCAGCGAGCAGTACTTC. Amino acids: CASSPTSGRASEQYF.